This T cell receptor (beta chain) was observed in a study of post-analysis software for immune sequencing data. Findings of the study overall: When the samples were clustered directly with F measure, those that had been prepared in the same batch showed strong co-clustering. Five or six TRBV segments, TRBV5-6, TRBV5-1 and TRBV20-1 among them, were found more frequent in patients than controls.

The germline gives CDR1 SGHVS, CDR2 FQNEAQ. V trimming: 1 base; J trimming: 0 bases; junction bases outside the gene matches: 7. The CDR3 has 17 amino acids. Remarks on this clonotype: The antigen is undetermined.

Unique molecular identifiers were carried by the TCR beta cDNA libraries. TCRdb re-derived calls from the PCR reads in MiXCR, one entry per CDR3 protein. The data contain 350,000 to 500,000 distinct CDR3 sequences, roughly 40% of them seen just once; the ten biggest clones take up approximately 7.1%. The chain links TRBV7-8 to TRBJ2-5, with 8 bases fitting TRBD2. The sequence was obtained from a girl aged 2 to 10 with multiple sclerosis. The sequenced material came from blood. In nucleotides, the CDR3 is TGTGCCAGCAGCTTAGTACGCGCGGGAGGATACCAAGAGACCCAGTACTTC. The encoded protein is CASSLVRAGGYQETQYF. The variable domain in full, completed from reference TRBV7-8 and TRBJ2-5, reads GAGVSQSPRYKVAKRGQDVALRCDPISGHVSLFWYQQALGQGPEFLTYFQNEAQLDKSGLPSDRFFAERPEGSVSTLKIQRTQQEDSAVYLCASSLVRAGGYQETQYFGPGTRLLVL.